This paragraph reports one T cell receptor beta chain. The antigen is not known. The method was immunoSEQ multiplex PCR; TCRdb's version includes in-frame clones alone and lacks a portion of them. The sample lists approximately 180,000 clones, around 90% occurring once. The sample comes from a study of T cell responses to AZD1222 COVID-19 vaccine. Study-level points and caveats: Clonal diversity was possibly underestimated, and the donors were mostly white British, with more females. Only 6 or 7 people who got AZD1222 tested seropositive at baseline. Nearly half of spike-specific TCRs reportedly target variant regions that are unmutated in the B.1.351 and B.1.1.7 variants.

The germline V gene encodes CDR1 LGHDT and CDR2 YNNKEL (reference sequence). Trimming stripped 4 bases from V and 1 base from J, with 10 bases between. This CDR3 spans 14 amino acids. The specimen was peripheral blood, collected on day 0 of AZD1222 vaccination. The receptor's source is an adult in good health. The chain is built from TRBV3-1 (or the pseudogene TRBV3-2) and TRBJ1-2; no clear D gene. CDR3 in amino acids: CASSRGGDNYGYTF. In DNA form, the CDR3 reads TGTGCCAGCAGCCGAGGCGGGGATAACTATGGCTACACCTTC.